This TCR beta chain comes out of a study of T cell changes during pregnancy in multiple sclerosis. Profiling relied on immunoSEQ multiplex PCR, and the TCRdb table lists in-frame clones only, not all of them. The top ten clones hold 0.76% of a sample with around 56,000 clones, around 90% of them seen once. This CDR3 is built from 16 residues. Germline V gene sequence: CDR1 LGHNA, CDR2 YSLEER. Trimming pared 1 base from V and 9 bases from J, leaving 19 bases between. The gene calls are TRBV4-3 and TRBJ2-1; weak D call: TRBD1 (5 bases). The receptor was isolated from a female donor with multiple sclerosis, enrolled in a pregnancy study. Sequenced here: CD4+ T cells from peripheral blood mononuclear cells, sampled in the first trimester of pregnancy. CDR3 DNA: TGCGCCAGCAGCCAAGCCGAAAACAGGAAACTGGGTGAGCAGTTCTTC. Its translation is CASSQAENRKLGEQFF.